This T cell receptor (beta chain) was recorded in a study of shared T cell receptors in the human thymus. Data came from immunoSEQ multiplex PCR; TCRdb stores just in-frame clones and leaves some out. The sample lists hundreds of thousands of clones; approximately 78% were seen once. Trimming shortened V by 1 base and J by 3 bases, and 12 bases separated the two germline ends. Germline loops: CDR1 LGHNA, CDR2 YSLEER. The CDR3 is made up of 15 amino acids. These data were also filed under a second study, of human thymus T cells.

The sequence came from a boy in the first two years of life with a congenital heart defect. Input material: thymocytes. The V gene is TRBV4-3, the J gene TRBJ2-5; possibly TRBD1 for D (5 bases). Here the CDR3 reads CASSQGNGAKETQYF. The CDR3 DNA follows: TGCGCCAGCAGCCAAGGAAATGGGGCAAAAGAGACCCAGTACTTC.